This T cell receptor (beta chain) was found in a study of Graves' ophthalmopathy and Graves' hyperthyroidism. Study background: Untreated patients at initial diagnosis provided peripheral blood.

Researchers took RNA transcripts and amplified TCR beta CDR3 regions from them. HTBI primers primed a first-round RT-PCR, and a second-round multiplex PCR followed. MiXCR was run by TCRdb on the multiplex PCR reads, yielding one entry per CDR3 protein. The sample has fewer than 600,000 distinct CDR3 sequences, under 15% seen once; the top ten hold about 9.4%. This clonotype was observed at least ten times. The antigen is undetermined. Study conclusions and caveats: Most expanded thyroid clonotypes above 0.001 frequency also appeared in blood.

Trimming removed 2 bases from V and 3 bases from J, with 7 bases in between. Germline V gene lookup returns CDR1 KGHDR and CDR2 SFDVKD. This CDR3 has 13 residues. This TCR derives from a woman between 25 and 40 years old with Graves' ophthalmopathy. The chain links TRBV24-1 to TRBJ2-7; D is unresolved. The sequenced sample consisted of blood. The DNA of the CDR3 is TGTGCCACCAGTGATTATCATTGCTACGAGCAGTACTTC. This codes for CATSDYHCYEQYF.